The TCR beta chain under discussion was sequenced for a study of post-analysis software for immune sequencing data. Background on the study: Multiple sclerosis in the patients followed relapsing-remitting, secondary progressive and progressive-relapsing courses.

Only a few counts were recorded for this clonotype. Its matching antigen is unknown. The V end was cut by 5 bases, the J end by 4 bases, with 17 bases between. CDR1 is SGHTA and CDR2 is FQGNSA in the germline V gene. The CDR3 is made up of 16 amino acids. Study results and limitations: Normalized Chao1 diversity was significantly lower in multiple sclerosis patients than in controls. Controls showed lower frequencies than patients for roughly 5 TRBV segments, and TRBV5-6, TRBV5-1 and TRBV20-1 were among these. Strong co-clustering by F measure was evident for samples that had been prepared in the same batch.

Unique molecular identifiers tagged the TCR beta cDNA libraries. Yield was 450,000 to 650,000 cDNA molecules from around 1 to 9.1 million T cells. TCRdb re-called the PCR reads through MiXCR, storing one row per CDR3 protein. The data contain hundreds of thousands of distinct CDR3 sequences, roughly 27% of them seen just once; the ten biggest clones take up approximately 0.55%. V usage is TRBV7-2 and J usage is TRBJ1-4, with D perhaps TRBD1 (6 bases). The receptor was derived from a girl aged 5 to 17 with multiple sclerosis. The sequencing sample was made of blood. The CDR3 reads CASSPGPGAFNEKLFF. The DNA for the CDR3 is TGTGCCAGCAGCCCCGGGCCAGGGGCGTTTAATGAAAAACTGTTTTTT.